The 13 T cell receptor beta chains in this list originate from one sample, sequenced in a study of blood T cell repertoires in COVID-19. The table came from immunoSEQ multiplex PCR; TCRdb's copy has only in-frame clones and leaves some out. The sample contains 150,000 to 200,000 clones, around 80% of which appear only once. Source material: peripheral blood. The source is a man aged 30 to 39 with active or convalescent COVID-19.

The V gene is TRBV25-1, the J gene TRBJ2-1, with 9 nucleotides matching TRBD2. J gave up 5 bases and V 3 bases, and 2 bases lay outside the gene matches. The CDR3 consists of 14 residues. Germline-derived CDR1 and CDR2 are MGHDK and SYGVNS. The CDR3 spells CASSDRTSDNEQFF. CDR3 nucleotide sequence: TGTGCCAGCAGTGACCGGACTAGCGACAATGAGCAGTTCTTC.

The chain joins TRBV30 to TRBJ2-2; 9 bases map to TRBD1. Losses at the gene ends were 2 bases for V and 4 bases for J; bases not matched to a gene: 5. The CDR3 has 15 amino acids. Germline CDR1 GTSNPN, CDR2 SVGIG (reference sequence). CDR3 loop: CAWSPRTGATGELFF. DNA for the CDR3: TGTGCCTGGAGTCCCCGGACAGGGGCCACCGGGGAGCTGTTTTTT.

This sequence joins TRBV28 and TRBJ1-2; D not resolved. CDR3 length: 10 residues. Trimming cost V 5 bases and J 8 bases, with 6 bases left between them. Germline V lookup: CDR1 MDHEN, CDR2 SYDVKM. This CDR3 is CASSEQGYTF. CDR3 DNA sequence: TGTGCCAGCAGTGAACAAGGCTACACCTTC.

The rearrangement links TRBV5-4 to TRBJ2-5; the match to TRBD2 covers 8 bases. This CDR3 comprises 14 residues. Germline V CDR1 and CDR2: SGHNT, YYREEE (reference sequence). V dropped 6 bases and J dropped 4; count of bases not matched to a gene: 8. Here the CDR3 DNA reads TGTGCCAGCACCCGTTCCGGGGGGGGAGAGACCCAGTACTTC. Amino acid sequence: CASTRSGGGETQYF.

The genes are TRBV2 and TRBJ1-6; D is possibly TRBD1 (5 bases). Trimming shortened V by 7 bases and J by 9 bases, and 16 bases separated the two germline ends. CDR1 SNHLY and CDR2 FYNNEI come from the germline V gene. CDR3 length equals 14 residues. CDR3 nucleotides: TGTGCCAGCACCATGGGGGGTGCGAGTTCACCCCTCCACTTT. Its protein is CASTMGGASSPLHF.

The chain employs TRBV19 and TRBJ1-5, with 9 bases aligning to TRBD1. With 6 bases clipped from V and 0 bases from J, the junction kept 3 bases outside the gene matches. The CDR3 runs to 15 residues. Germline V gene lookup returns CDR1 LNHDA and CDR2 SQIVND (reference sequence). DNA for the CDR3: TGTGCCAGTAGCTCGACAGGGGGTAGCAATCAGCCCCAGCATTTT. It translates to CASSSTGGSNQPQHF.

This clone has more than one count but fewer than ten. CDR3 coding DNA: TGTGCCAGCAGCTTAGACGGGTCCGGCAATCAGCCCCAGCATTTT. Translation gives CASSLDGSGNQPQHF. This chain joins TRBV7-2 and TRBJ1-5; D gene unclear. CDR1 and CDR2 (germline): SGHTA, FQGNSA. This CDR3 is 15 amino acids long. V shed 1 base and J shed 2 bases, with 9 bases lying between them.

This clone came up a few times. The chain links TRBV12-5 to TRBJ1-3; 7 nucleotides align to TRBD1. CDR3 length equals 19 residues. V trimming: 2 bases; J trimming: 7 bases; junction bases outside the gene matches: 20. Germline CDR1 and CDR2: LGHNT and FRNRAP. CDR3 loop: CASGLPPRTGSLVDNTIYF. The DNA for the CDR3 is TGTGCTAGTGGTTTGCCGCCTAGGACAGGAAGCTTGGTGGACAACACCATATATTTT.

This sequence joins TRBV9 and TRBJ2-3, with a possible D match to TRBD1 (6 bases). Deletions cut 1 base from V and 0 bases from J, with 12 bases between. CDR3 size: 16 residues. From germline, CDR1 is SGDLS and CDR2 YYNGEE. For the CDR3, the DNA is TGTGCCAGCAGCGTAAGGCAGGGGACGAGCACAGATACGCAGTATTTT. Residues: CASSVRQGTSTDTQYF.

The chain joins TRBV25-1 to TRBJ2-4; 9 bases are a match to TRBD1. Trimming took 5 bases from V and 3 from J; bases not matched to a gene: 11. The CDR3 runs 17 residues. In germline, CDR1 is MGHDK, CDR2 SYGVNS. The CDR3 loop is CASSPEPGQGHKNIQYF. Written as DNA, the CDR3 is TGTGCCAGCAGTCCAGAGCCGGGACAGGGTCACAAAAACATTCAGTACTTC.

V is TRBV14 and J is TRBJ2-1; 11 bases fit TRBD2. The CDR3 sequence is 19 residues long. Germline trimming cut 0 bases from V and 6 bases from J; bases unmatched to any gene: 13. The germline V gene encodes CDR1 SGHDN and CDR2 FVKESK. The chain's CDR3 is CASSQEPTSGDPRSNEQFF. CDR3 sequence (DNA): TGTGCCAGCAGCCAAGAGCCGACTAGCGGGGACCCGCGGAGCAATGAGCAGTTCTTC.

Comments on this clone: The sample has other DNA sequences that encode this CDR3 too. The V gene is TRBV5-1, the J gene TRBJ1-5, with D maybe TRBD1 (6 bases). Germline loops: CDR1 SGHRS, CDR2 YFSETQ. V shed 4 bases and J shed 1 base, with 9 bases lying between them. This CDR3 is 14 amino acids long. The CDR3 DNA reads as TGCGCCAGCAGCCCTGGACAGAGCAATCAGCCCCAGCATTTT. It yields the protein CASSPGQSNQPQHF.

This sequence joins TRBV29-1 and TRBJ1-4; 8 bases map to TRBD1. The CDR3 length is 15 residues. Per the germline V gene, CDR1 is SQVTM and CDR2 is ANQGSEA. V shed 2 bases and J 6 bases; nucleotides not matched to a gene: 8. The CDR3 DNA reads as TGCAGCGTTGAATACCGCAGGGGGCGGGATGAAAAACTGTTTTTT. Amino acids: CSVEYRRGRDEKLFF.